The sequence of this TCR beta chain was determined in a study of shared clonotypes between healthy human individuals. CDR1 and CDR2 from the germline V gene are SGHNT and YYREEE (reference sequence). V was clipped by 4 bases and J by 5 bases, with 18 bases between them. CDR3 size: 15 residues. Assay: immunoSEQ multiplex PCR; the TCRdb copy retains only in-frame clones and omits some. The sample lists under 1,100,000 clones; around three quarters were seen once. The J gene is TRBJ1-2, the V gene TRBV5-4; the D gene is possibly TRBD1 (6 bases). Source material: memory CD4+ T cells from PBMCs. Subset reported: CD45RA-negative fraction. The sequence was obtained from a man younger than 35 in good health. Some clones in this sample may be carry-over from other donors' samples. CDR3 amino acids: CASSNGGLGEYGYTF. The CDR3 DNA reads as TGTGCCAGCAGCAACGGGGGGCTAGGGGAATATGGCTACACCTTC.